The entry below gives a single T cell receptor beta chain sequence along with its context. The antigen is unknown. The entry originates in a study of shared clonotypes between healthy human individuals. Whole-study results and caveats: A generally larger estimated richness was seen in naive subsets than in memory subsets. Clonotype sharing among donors, it was expected, would be affected by sequencing depth.

Donors comprised only Caucasian adults living in Nashville, Tennessee. As handled by the study authors: ImmunoSEQ only sent back junction sequences with no quality scores, so filtering was done differently. The data were produced by immunoSEQ multiplex PCR, yet TCRdb's version contains in-frame clones alone and is incomplete. D and trimming were read from the DNA, whereas the V and J calls and clone size are those reported in that table. The repertoire has some 1.5 million clones, roughly 96% of them found once; the top ten carry approximately 1.1%. This CDR3 region has 14 residues. CDR1 is SGHRS and CDR2 is YFSETQ in the germline V gene. V lost 4 bases to trimming and J lost 9 bases, with 18 bases between them.

The sequencing sample was made of naive CD4+ T cells sorted from blood. This sample's subset: CD45RA+ positively selected. This receptor was obtained from a man younger than 40 in good health. The V call is TRBV5-1, the J call TRBJ2-3; TRBD1 or TRBD2 may be the D gene (5 bases each). This CDR3 is CASSQAGTTETQYF. Written as DNA, the CDR3 is TGCGCCAGCAGCCAAGCCGGGACCACTGAAACGCAGTATTTT.